These 28 T cell receptor beta chains originate from one sample sequenced in a study of T cells after yellow fever vaccination (dated by TCRdb to about 2019). According to the study, the label for this sample's treatment or condition signals: live attenuated yellow fever vaccine strain. Libraries were made using 5' RACE. The data were produced on an Illumina HiSeq 2500. TCRdb applied fastp at Q25 and MiXCR to the public reads, then kept only in-frame beta chains. For every CDR3 protein sequence, its rows merge into one entry that carries the most common genes and DNA. The sample table lists 230,000 or so distinct CDR3 sequences, approximately 6.8% of them with a count of one. 0.8% to 1.2% of the sample is held by the ten biggest clonotypes. The sequences come from CD4+ T cells sorted from PBMCs, collected on the day of the yellow fever booster vaccination. The origin of the receptors is a man younger than 45 who received the YFV17D yellow fever vaccine.

The table lists this clonotype with many counts. This chain joins TRBV11-3 and TRBJ2-3; the match to TRBD2 covers 8 bases. CDR3 length: 12 residues. V dropped 3 bases and J dropped 10; count of bases not matched to a gene: 3. Germline V CDR1 and CDR2: SGHNT, YENEEA. CDR3 in amino acids: CASSFSGNAQYF. DNA of the CDR3: TGTGCCAGCAGCTTTAGCGGGAATGCGCAGTATTTT.

This chain links TRBV30 with TRBJ2-7; 8 bases agree with TRBD2. The CDR3 covers 11 residues. V was pared by 6 bases and J by 3 bases, with 1 base of the junction left unmatched. Germline CDR1 reads GTSNPN; CDR2 reads SVGIG (reference sequence). Written as DNA, the CDR3 is TGTGCCTGTAGCGGGATCTACGAGCAGTACTTC. The encoded protein is CACSGIYEQYF.

This clonotype was seen only a few times. The gene calls are TRBV2 and TRBJ1-6; 10 bases are a match to TRBD1. V was pared by 0 bases and J by 10 bases, with 3 bases of the junction left unmatched. The CDR3 length is 15 residues. Germline loops: CDR1 SNHLY, CDR2 FYNNEI. CDR3 sequence reads: CASSEARTGGSPLHF. The CDR3, as DNA: TGTGCCAGCAGTGAAGCGAGGACAGGGGGGTCACCCCTCCACTTT.

This clonotype was seen more than once but under ten times. V gene TRBV21-1 combines with J gene TRBJ2-1; the table's D call, TRBD2, has no DNA check behind it. TRBV21-1 is an annotated pseudogene. The CDR3 has 16 residues. CDR3 sequence (DNA): TGTGCCAGCAGCTATGGGAGGGCTCCGAAGGTCTATGAGCAGTTCTTC. Translating gives CASSYGRAPKVYEQFF.

In this sample, this clonotype turned up many times. This rearrangement joins TRBV27 to TRBJ2-1; a weak D match, TRBD1 (5 bases). This CDR3 comprises 15 residues. From germline, CDR1 is MNHEY and CDR2 SMNVEV (reference sequence). Trimming stripped 0 bases from V and 0 bases from J, with 6 bases between. Written as DNA, the CDR3 is TGTGCCAGCAGTTTATCGGACATCTCCTACAATGAGCAGTTCTTC. It yields the protein CASSLSDISYNEQFF.

In its sample, this clonotype was seen many times. This chain joins TRBV6-5 and TRBJ2-1; D might be TRBD1 (6 bases). The length of the CDR3 is 12 residues. Germline CDR1 is MNHEY and CDR2 is SVGAGI. V dropped 2 bases and J dropped 13 bases, with 12 bases sitting between them. The CDR3 loop reads CASSYSPGHQFF. The DNA of the CDR3 is TGTGCCAGCAGTTACAGCCCGGGACATCAGTTCTTC.

This clonotype was recorded at least ten times. The V and J genes are TRBV2 and TRBJ2-5; tentative D call: TRBD2 (5 bases). V was pared by 7 bases and J by 2 bases, with 14 bases between. This CDR3 contains 14 residues. Germline CDR1 is SNHLY and CDR2 is FYNNEI. Here the CDR3 reads CASNSRAKQETQYF. CDR3 DNA: TGTGCCAGCAATTCGAGGGCCAAACAAGAGACCCAGTACTTC. The variable domain in full, with the rest retrieved from reference TRBV2 and TRBJ2-5, is EPEVTQTPSHQVTQMGQEVILRCVPISNHLYFYWYRQILGQKVEFLVSFYNNEISEKSEIFDDQFSVERPDGSNFTLKIRSTKLEDSAMYFCASNSRAKQETQYFGPGTRLLVL.

This clonotype was observed a few times. The chain combines TRBV6-5 with TRBJ2-7; unclear D gene. The V and J ends lost 0 bases and 3 bases respectively, with 15 bases between them. The length of the CDR3 is 16 residues. Per the germline V gene, CDR1 is MNHEY and CDR2 is SVGAGI. The CDR3 DNA sequence: TGTGCCAGCAGTTACTCGGGTCAGGTAGGGTTCTACGAGCAGTACTTC. Translation gives CASSYSGQVGFYEQYF.

This clonotype was detected ten times or more. This rearrangement joins TRBV5-1 to TRBJ2-1; 9 bases are a match to TRBD2. The J segment lost 7 bases and the V segment lost 0 bases, leaving 8 bases of the junction unmatched. This CDR3 is 16 amino acids long. Looked up from germline, CDR1 is SGHRS and CDR2 is YFSETQ. CDR3 in amino acids: CASSLGTLSGRNEQFF. CDR3 bases: TGCGCCAGCAGCTTGGGGACATTAAGCGGGAGGAATGAGCAGTTCTTC.

This chain connects TRBV7-9 to TRBJ2-7; no definite D call. V was clipped by 1 base and J by 7 bases, with 14 bases between them. CDR1 and CDR2 from the germline V gene are SEHNR and FQNEAQ (reference sequence). This CDR3 has 14 amino acids. Here the CDR3 reads CASSLDVRNGEQYF. The DNA for the CDR3 is TGTGCCAGCAGCTTAGATGTACGGAACGGGGAGCAGTACTTC.

There are a few counts of this clonotype. The gene calls are TRBV15 and TRBJ2-6, with D unclear. The CDR3 loop spans 13 amino acids. Trimming took off 5 bases at V and 4 bases at J, with 6 bases between the two ends. Germline V gene lookup returns CDR1 LNHNV and CDR2 YYDKDF (reference sequence). CDR3 amino acids: CATSRKGANVLTF. The CDR3 DNA sequence: TGTGCCACCAGCCGGAAGGGGGCCAACGTCCTGACTTTC.

In this sample, this clonotype turned up many times. This chain uses TRBV5-1 with TRBJ2-7; TRBD1 matches at 7 bases. The CDR3 is 13 residues long. CDR1 is SGHRS and CDR2 is YFSETQ in the germline V gene. J gave up 2 bases and V 4 bases, and 3 bases lay outside the gene matches. The CDR3: CASSEGQPYEQYF. Written as DNA, the CDR3 is TGCGCCAGCAGCGAGGGACAGCCCTACGAGCAGTACTTC.

The rearrangement joins TRBV28 to TRBJ2-2, with D perhaps matching TRBD1 (6 bases). Germline assignment: CDR1 MDHEN and CDR2 SYDVKM. Trimming removed 3 bases at V and 0 bases at J, with 11 bases between. There are 16 residues in the CDR3. The CDR3 DNA reads as TGTGCCAGCAGTTTCACGCGGACAGCGAACACCGGGGAGCTGTTTTTT. This gives the protein CASSFTRTANTGELFF.

Many counts were recorded for this clonotype. The rearrangement links TRBV9 to TRBJ2-5; D is undetermined. CDR1 and CDR2 from the germline V gene are SGDLS and YYNGEE. CDR3 size: 13 residues. V dropped 6 bases and J dropped 2 bases, with 11 bases sitting between them. The CDR3 reads CASNRAVQETQYF. The CDR3 DNA is TGTGCCAGCAACCGGGCGGTTCAAGAGACCCAGTACTTC.

The chain has TRBV9 and TRBJ2-5; 7 positions match TRBD2. Germline assignment: CDR1 SGDLS and CDR2 YYNGEE. The trim removed 7 bases at V and 3 bases at J, leaving 6 bases unmatched. The CDR3 length is 13 residues. The CDR3 region is CASQKRGEETQYF. The CDR3 DNA sequence: TGTGCCAGCCAAAAGCGGGGAGAAGAGACCCAGTACTTC.

This clonotype was counted many times. The genes are TRBV5-1 and TRBJ1-4; 7 bases match TRBD1. V shed 5 bases, J shed 8 bases, and the junction held 9 bases outside the gene matches. This CDR3 is built from 14 residues. Germline V gene sequence: CDR1 SGHRS, CDR2 YFSETQ. In DNA, the CDR3 is TGCGCCAGCAGAACTACAGGGGACGGCGAAAAACTGTTTTTT. It is translated as CASRTTGDGEKLFF. The variable domain in full, completed from reference TRBV5-1 and TRBJ1-4, reads KAGVTQTPRYLIKTRGQQVTLSCSPISGHRSVSWYQQTPGQGLQFLFEYFSETQRNKGNFPGRFSGRQFSNSRSEMNVSTLELGDSALYLCASRTTGDGEKLFFGSGTQLSVL.

The chain uses TRBV20-1 and TRBJ2-7, with D unclear. CDR3 length: 14 residues. Per the germline V gene, CDR1 is DFQATT and CDR2 is SNEGSKA (reference sequence). The V end lost 3 bases, the J end lost 1 base, and 13 bases lay between the germline ends. The CDR3 DNA reads TGCAGTGCTAGTGACGGGTCGACATCCTACGAGCAGTACTTC. Translation: CSASDGSTSYEQYF.

Ten or more counts support this clonotype. The rearrangement links TRBV5-6 to TRBJ2-7, with unresolved D. CDR3 length: 17 residues. Germline CDR1 is SGHDT and CDR2 is YYEEEE. The V gene lost 1 base and the J gene lost 4 bases, with 21 bases spanning the gap. Here the CDR3 reads CASSLILGSSGRYEQYF. CDR3 DNA: TGTGCCAGCAGCTTGATCCTTGGGTCCTCCGGACGATACGAGCAGTACTTC.

This clonotype was recorded a few times. The chain uses TRBV5-4 and TRBJ2-3; 7 nucleotides agree with TRBD2. There are 15 residues in the CDR3. J lost 2 bases, V lost 3 bases, and 6 bases had no gene match. Germline V gene lookup returns CDR1 SGHNT and CDR2 YYREEE (reference sequence). The CDR3 sequence: CASSSLADLTDTQYF. Here the CDR3 DNA reads TGTGCCAGCAGCTCCCTAGCGGATCTCACAGATACGCAGTATTTT.

This clonotype has just a few counts. DNA for the CDR3: TGCAGTGCTAGTCAAGGGAGAGAGACCCAGTACTTC. Amino acid sequence: CSASQGRETQYF. This sequence joins TRBV20-1 and TRBJ2-5, with D possibly being TRBD2 (5 bases). Trimming cost V 3 bases and J 4 bases, with 9 bases left between them. This CDR3 contains 12 residues. Germline V gene sequence: CDR1 DFQATT, CDR2 SNEGSKA (reference sequence).

For the CDR3, the DNA is TGCAGTGCTAGGAATCGGGACACGCAGACCACTGAAGCTTTCTTT. Amino acids: CSARNRDTQTTEAFF. The rearrangement joins TRBV20-1 to TRBJ1-1, with a tentative D call TRBD1 (6 bases). V gave up 3 bases and J gave up 4 bases, with 18 bases separating them. Germline V gene sequence: CDR1 DFQATT, CDR2 SNEGSKA (reference sequence). The CDR3 length is 15 residues.

This clonotype showed up many times. The rearrangement joins TRBV20-1 to TRBJ2-1, with 13 positions matching TRBD2. Germline CDR1 and CDR2: DFQATT and SNEGSKA (reference sequence). Unmatched junction bases numbered 12, after V lost 4 bases and J lost 3 bases. There are 18 residues in the CDR3. The CDR3 protein is CSATRLAGGPTIYNEQFF. The DNA for the CDR3 is TGCAGTGCTACCAGACTAGCGGGAGGTCCCACGATCTACAATGAGCAGTTCTTC.

At least ten counts were recorded for this clonotype. The genes are TRBV7-9 and TRBJ1-6; D gene uncertain. The ends were cut back, 3 bases at V and 6 bases at J, with 6 bases in the middle. From germline, CDR1 is SEHNR and CDR2 FQNEAQ (reference sequence). This CDR3 region has 13 residues. The CDR3 reads CASSLQSNSPLHF. The CDR3 DNA follows: TGTGCCAGCAGCTTGCAGTCTAATTCACCCCTCCACTTT.

The CDR3 DNA follows: TGTGCCAGCAGTGCTCTGCGTTTCGGGCAGTACTTC. Residues: CASSALRFGQYF. V usage is TRBV6-1 and J usage is TRBJ2-7; D is undetermined. The CDR3 loop spans 12 amino acids. Trimming stripped 4 bases from V and 9 bases from J, with 13 bases between. Germline V gene sequence: CDR1 MNHNS, CDR2 SASEGT.

In this sample, this clonotype turned up many times. This chain connects TRBV5-1 to TRBJ2-2; TRBD1 is a possible D gene (6 bases). Germline loops: CDR1 SGHRS, CDR2 YFSETQ. Trimming left V 3 bases short and J 1 base short, with 13 bases between. The CDR3 is 16 amino acids. As DNA, the CDR3 is TGCGCCAGCAGCTCCCAGACAGGAAAGAACACCGGGGAGCTGTTTTTT. It translates to CASSSQTGKNTGELFF.

This clonotype was recorded many times. The junction differs from germline at one of its ends, possibly a read error. The J gene is TRBJ2-7, the V gene TRBV28; D may be TRBD2 (5 bases). The CDR3 extends over 9 amino acids. Germline V gene lookup returns CDR1 MDHEN and CDR2 SYDVKM. DNA of the CDR3: TGTGCCAGCGGTGGACTTATGCACTTC. This gives the protein CASGGLMHF.

This clonotype was counted at least ten times. The V and J genes are TRBV4-3 and TRBJ2-2; 7 bases fit TRBD2. Losses at the gene ends were 4 bases for V and 8 bases for J; bases not matched to a gene: 16. Germline V CDR1 and CDR2: LGHNA, YSLEER. This CDR3 region has 17 residues. The CDR3, as DNA: TGCGCCAGCAGCCCGAGATTGGGGGGGAGCCGTGGTGGGGAGCTGTTTTTT. This codes for CASSPRLGGSRGGELFF.

This clonotype was seen a few times. The rearrangement uses TRBV14 and TRBJ2-1; maybe TRBD2 (6 bases). V shed 2 bases and J shed 5 bases, with 16 bases lying between them. CDR3 length equals 16 residues. Germline values: CDR1 SGHDN, CDR2 FVKESK. The CDR3 DNA follows: TGTGCCAGCAGCCAACTCATGACTAGAGGTAACAATGAGCAGTTCTTC. It is translated as CASSQLMTRGNNEQFF. The full variable domain, its missing parts supplied by reference TRBV14 and TRBJ2-1, is EAGVTQFPSHSVIEKGQTVTLRCDPISGHDNLYWYRRVMGKEIKFLLHFVKESKQDESGMPNNRFLAERTGGTYSTLKVQPAELEDSGVYFCASSQLMTRGNNEQFFGPGTRLTVL.